Below, 31 T cell receptor beta chains from the same sample are listed, as sequenced in a study of response to subunit inactivated influenza vaccine (dated by TCRdb to the late 2010s). Libraries were constructed by RT-PCR. Instrument used: Illumina HiSeq 2500. Using fastp at Q25 and MiXCR, TCRdb reprocessed the public reads and kept productive beta chains. Records with the same CDR3 protein are collapsed into one entry carrying the most frequent genes and DNA. The sample includes fewer than 350,000 distinct CDR3 sequences, with just over 20% observed a single time. Roughly 10% of the sample is in the top ten clones. Here the sequenced sample was PBMCs from blood, taken approximately 20 months after vaccination. Receptors originate from a man aged 50 to 69 who received an inactivated influenza vaccine. Donor details come from another sample of the same person, matched by shared clones.

Ten or more counts support this clonotype. The J gene is TRBJ1-2, the V gene TRBV12-3 or TRBV12-4; D is unresolved. Trimming shortened V by 5 bases and J by 4 bases, and 8 bases separated the two germline ends. The CDR3 length is 12 residues. CDR3 in amino acids: CASSRGSYGYTF. Written as DNA, the CDR3 is TGTGCCAGCAGTAGAGGCAGCTATGGCTACACCTTC.

The CDR3 region is CASSLESGFGYTF. The CDR3 region has the DNA TGCGCCAGCAGCTTGGAGTCAGGATTTGGCTACACCTTC. The chain has TRBV5-1 and TRBJ1-2, with no clear D. The CDR3 length is 13 residues. Trimming removed 0 bases at V and 7 bases at J, with 10 bases between. Germline V gene data show CDR1 as SGHRS and CDR2 as YFSETQ.

This clonotype was seen a few times. The DNA for the CDR3 is TGTGCCAGCAGCCTACGGACAGGCACAGATACGCAGTATTTT. Translating it yields CASSLRTGTDTQYF. The chain is built from TRBV7-2 and TRBJ2-3, with D possibly being TRBD1 (6 bases). The V gene lost 5 bases and the J gene lost 1 base, with 10 bases spanning the gap. The CDR3 has 14 residues. Germline values: CDR1 SGHTA, CDR2 FQGNSA. Based on the CDR3 plus reference TRBV7-2 and TRBJ2-3, the full variable domain is GAGVSQSPSNKVTEKGKDVELRCDPISGHTALYWYRQSLGQGLEFLIYFQGNSAPDKSGLPSDRFSAERTGGSVSTLTIQRTQQEDSAVYLCASSLRTGTDTQYFGPGTRLTVL.

V usage is TRBV6-1 and J usage is TRBJ1-1; a possible D gene is TRBD1 (5 bases). There are 14 residues in the CDR3. V dropped 2 bases and J dropped 1 base, with 8 bases sitting between them. CDR1 MNHNS and CDR2 SASEGT come from the germline V gene. The DNA for the CDR3 is TGTGCCAGCAGTGAATACAGGAAGAACACTGAAGCTTTCTTT. It specifies CASSEYRKNTEAFF.

The chain uses TRBV25-1 and TRBJ2-1, with D possibly matching TRBD2 (6 bases). The CDR3 consists of 14 residues. Trimming took off 1 base at V and 8 bases at J, with 12 bases between the two ends. Germline lookup yields CDR1 MGHDK and CDR2 SYGVNS. The CDR3 nucleotides are TGTGCCAGCAGTGAATTTAGTCTAGCGTATGAGCAGTTCTTC. Protein: CASSEFSLAYEQFF.

This clonotype was counted only a few times. This chain joins TRBV6-1 and TRBJ1-3; no clear D gene. V gave up 6 bases and J gave up 0 bases, with 12 bases separating them. The CDR3 has 15 residues. CDR1 MNHNS and CDR2 SASEGT come from the germline V gene. The chain's CDR3 is CASSATRDSGNTIYF. The CDR3, as DNA: TGTGCCAGCAGCGCAACACGGGACTCTGGAAACACCATATATTTT.

This clonotype was recorded a few times. The V call is TRBV19, the J call TRBJ2-1; D is unresolved. V gave up 6 bases and J gave up 0 bases, with 9 bases separating them. The CDR3 spans 14 residues. CDR1 is LNHDA and CDR2 is SQIVND in the germline V gene (reference sequence). CDR3 region: CASSSSYSYNEQFF. CDR3 sequence (DNA): TGTGCCAGTAGCTCCAGTTACTCCTACAATGAGCAGTTCTTC.

This clonotype has more than one count but fewer than ten. The rearrangement joins TRBV27 to TRBJ2-2; no definite D call. The germline gives CDR1 MNHEY, CDR2 SMNVEV (reference sequence). Deletions cut 2 bases from V and 5 bases from J, with 9 bases between. The CDR3 spans 14 residues. CDR3 in DNA: TGTGCCAGCAGTTTACTAAGTGGAACCGGGGAGCTGTTTTTT. This encodes CASSLLSGTGELFF.

This clonotype was recorded at least ten times. The chain has TRBV4-3 and TRBJ1-5, with D possibly TRBD1 on 5 matching bases. The V and J ends lost 0 bases and 5 bases respectively, with 11 bases between them. Germline CDR1 and CDR2: LGHNA and YSLEER. The CDR3 is made up of 15 amino acids. CDR3 bases: TGCGCCAGCAGCCAAGATCGGGGGACCGATCAGCCCCAGCATTTT. This sequence encodes CASSQDRGTDQPQHF.

A single count supports this clonotype. The chain is built from TRBV20-1 and TRBJ2-3; TRBD2 aligns across 7 bases. The CDR3 consists of 15 residues. J lost 8 bases, V lost 0 bases, and 11 bases had no gene match. Germline V gene lookup returns CDR1 DFQATT and CDR2 SNEGSKA (reference sequence). CDR3 nucleotides: TGCAGTGCTAGAGATTTGGAGCGGGGAAGGGGTACGCAGTATTTT. As protein: CSARDLERGRGTQYF.

This clonotype was counted only a few times. The rearrangement joins TRBV20-1 to TRBJ2-7; 8 bases match TRBD1. J lost 6 bases, V lost 4 bases, and 11 bases had no gene match. The CDR3 is made up of 14 amino acids. Per the germline V gene, CDR1 is DFQATT and CDR2 is SNEGSKA (reference sequence). The chain's CDR3 is CSANHDRGGVEQYF. DNA of the CDR3: TGCAGTGCTAACCACGACAGGGGAGGCGTCGAGCAGTACTTC.

This clonotype appeared many times. V gene TRBV4-2 combines with J gene TRBJ2-1, with D possibly matching TRBD1 (5 bases). Trimming left V 1 base short and J 4 bases short, with 14 bases between. There are 16 residues in the CDR3. Germline V gene sequence: CDR1 LGHNA, CDR2 YNFKEQ. The CDR3 coding sequence is TGTGCCAGCAGCCAAGCCTCGCAGGGATATTACAATGAGCAGTTCTTC. Translating it yields CASSQASQGYYNEQFF.

J is TRBJ2-7 and V is TRBV12-3 or TRBV12-4; D is possibly TRBD1 or TRBD2 (6 bases each). The CDR3 is made up of 17 amino acids. Trimming took 4 bases from V and 3 from J, leaving 22 bases between them. CDR3 loop: CASSSDPGTRRGYEQYF. In DNA, the CDR3 is TGTGCCAGCAGTTCTGACCCCGGGACACGGAGGGGCTACGAGCAGTACTTC.

The CDR3 reads CASSQDWARGEETQYF. The CDR3 DNA is TGCGCCAGCAGCCAAGATTGGGCCAGGGGCGAGGAGACCCAGTACTTC. The V call is TRBV4-3, the J call TRBJ2-5; D possibly corresponds to TRBD1 (6 bases). The CDR3 loop spans 16 amino acids. Trimming shortened V by 0 bases and J by 5 bases, and 16 bases separated the two germline ends. Germline values: CDR1 LGHNA, CDR2 YSLEER.

The sample holds a few counts of this clonotype. The chain combines TRBV11-2 with TRBJ2-3; TRBD2 matches 7 bases. The CDR3 totals 18 residues. The germline V gene encodes CDR1 SGHAT and CDR2 FQNNGV. V lost 3 bases and J lost 2; bases outside the gene matches: 14. The chain's CDR3 is CASSFPARGTSLTDTQYF. CDR3 in DNA: TGTGCCAGCAGCTTTCCTGCGCGGGGGACTTCACTCACAGATACGCAGTATTTT. The complete variable domain, with remaining parts taken from reference TRBV11-2 and TRBJ2-3, reads EAGVAQSPRYKIIEKRQSVAFWCNPISGHATLYWYQQILGQGPKLLIQFQNNGVVDDSQLPKDRFSAERLKGVDSTLKIQPAKLEDSAVYLCASSFPARGTSLTDTQYFGPGTRLTVL.

This clonotype was observed a handful of times. The chain combines TRBV5-1 with TRBJ1-2; D is uncertain. The CDR3 is 17 amino acids. Germline V gives CDR1 SGHRS, CDR2 YFSETQ. The V end was cut by 5 bases, the J end by 0 bases, with 20 bases between. For the CDR3, the DNA is TGCGCCAGCAGTTTAACCGGAGGGATACACCCTAACTATGGCTACACCTTC. Translating gives CASSLTGGIHPNYGYTF.

In its sample, this clonotype was seen a few times. The chain carries TRBV28 and TRBJ1-1; tentatively, D is TRBD1 (6 bases). The CDR3 runs to 15 residues. Germline CDR1 reads MDHEN; CDR2 reads SYDVKM. The V end lost 8 bases, the J end lost 0 bases, and 16 bases lay between the germline ends. The CDR3 loop is CASGTDSDMNTEAFF. CDR3 coding DNA: TGTGCCAGCGGGACGGACAGCGATATGAACACTGAAGCTTTCTTT.

This clonotype was observed a single time. The chain uses TRBV10-2 and TRBJ2-7, with 9 bases identical to TRBD1. V was clipped by 7 bases and J by 3 bases; unmatched bases: 4. The V gene's germline CDR1 is WSHSY and CDR2 SAAADI. The CDR3 covers 13 residues. CDR3 DNA: TGCGCCAGCACCGGGACAGGGTTCTACGAGCAGTACTTC. This encodes CASTGTGFYEQYF.

This clonotype was counted between two and nine times. The J gene is TRBJ1-1, the V gene TRBV7-9, with D uncertain. The CDR3 contains 12 residues. With 3 bases removed from V and 3 bases from J, the gap between germline ends came to 5 bases. From germline, CDR1 is SEHNR and CDR2 FQNEAQ (reference sequence). This CDR3 is CASSFDHTEAFF. CDR3 DNA: TGTGCCAGCAGCTTTGACCACACTGAAGCTTTCTTT.

This clonotype has more than one count but fewer than ten. V gene TRBV3-1 combines with J gene TRBJ1-1; D gene uncertain. V was trimmed by 1 base and J by 0 bases, leaving 9 bases between them. The CDR3 length is 15 residues. From germline, CDR1 is LGHDT and CDR2 YNNKEL (reference sequence). CDR3: CASSQGGTLNTEAFF. The CDR3 DNA reads TGTGCCAGCAGCCAAGGAGGAACCTTGAACACTGAAGCTTTCTTT.

This clonotype was counted between two and nine times. The chain is built from TRBV5-1 and TRBJ1-1; D is perhaps TRBD1 (5 bases). Trimming pared 1 base from V and 10 bases from J, leaving 17 bases between. Per the germline V gene, CDR1 is SGHRS and CDR2 is YFSETQ. The CDR3 is 14 amino acids. The CDR3 bases are TGCGCCAGCAGCTTGAACGGGGGGAAATACGGAGCTTTCTTT. Translation gives CASSLNGGKYGAFF.

CDR3 DNA: TGTGCCAGCAGTTCAGGGGTGGTCTATGGCTACACCTTC. Residues: CASSSGVVYGYTF. The chain has TRBV12-3 or TRBV12-4 and TRBJ1-2, with D tentatively TRBD1 (6 bases). The ends were cut back, 4 bases at V and 4 bases at J, with 10 bases in the middle. The CDR3 has 13 amino acids.

A remark on this clonotype: A much larger clone differs by one base, so this may be a read error. This rearrangement joins TRBV7-9 to TRBJ1-2; 10 bases match TRBD1. From germline, CDR1 is SEHNR and CDR2 FQNEAQ (reference sequence). The CDR3 spans 15 residues. This CDR3 reads CAGSLGQGDLGGYTF. CDR3 nucleotides: TGTGCCGGCAGCTTAGGACAGGGGGACCTTGGAGGCTACACCTTC.

In its sample, this clonotype was seen a few times. The rearrangement uses TRBV5-1 and TRBJ2-7, with 7 bases lining up with TRBD2. V dropped 2 bases and J dropped 1; count of bases not matched to a gene: 3. Germline V gene sequence: CDR1 SGHRS, CDR2 YFSETQ. CDR3 size: 14 residues. CDR3 in amino acids: CASSFLADSYEQYF. The DNA of the CDR3 is TGCGCCAGCAGCTTCCTAGCGGATTCCTACGAGCAGTACTTC.

The DNA of the CDR3 is TGTGCCAGCAGTTTATCTCTCCGGGCCGAGCAGTTCTTC. It translates to CASSLSLRAEQFF. This chain links TRBV12-3 or TRBV12-4 with TRBJ2-1; D not resolved. This CDR3 has 13 amino acids. Trimming took 2 bases from V and 10 from J, leaving 12 bases between them.

The chain uses TRBV5-5 and TRBJ2-7; D is possibly TRBD2 (6 bases). V was pared by 2 bases and J by 2 bases, with 14 bases between. The CDR3 is 15 amino acids. Per the germline V gene, CDR1 is SGHKS and CDR2 is YYEKEE (reference sequence). CDR3 coding DNA: TGTGCCAGCAGCTTTGAGGCAGGGAGGACCTACGAGCAGTACTTC. This sequence encodes CASSFEAGRTYEQYF. Filled out from reference TRBV5-5 and TRBJ2-7, the complete variable domain reads DAGVTQSPTHLIKTRGQQVTLRCSPISGHKSVSWYQQVLGQGPQFIFQYYEKEERGRGNFPDRFSARQFPNYSSELNVNALLLGDSALYLCASSFEAGRTYEQYFGPGTRLTVT.

This clonotype was recorded a few times. This rearrangement joins TRBV10-3 to TRBJ2-5, with TRBD2 matching over 9 bases. The CDR3 contains 19 residues. The J segment lost 2 bases and the V segment lost 3 bases, leaving 16 bases of the junction unmatched. Germline CDR1 reads ENHRY; CDR2 reads SYGVKD. CDR3 DNA sequence: TGTGCCATCAGTGATGGTAGGGGGCTTGTAGCGGGAGCACAAGAGACCCAGTACTTC. Amino acid sequence: CAISDGRGLVAGAQETQYF.

The sample holds many counts of this clonotype. The rearrangement links TRBV20-1 to TRBJ2-5; tentative D call: TRBD2 (8 bases). V lost 4 bases and J lost 4, with 19 bases in between. CDR1 and CDR2 (germline): DFQATT, SNEGSKA (reference sequence). There are 15 residues in the CDR3. The CDR3 loop reads CSAKGGSGRIETQYF. CDR3 sequence (DNA): TGCAGTGCTAAAGGGGGCAGCGGGAGAATAGAGACCCAGTACTTC.

This clonotype came up many times. The chain uses TRBV27 and TRBJ1-1; a weak D match, TRBD1 (6 bases). The CDR3 spans 13 residues. Germline V gene sequence: CDR1 MNHEY, CDR2 SMNVEV (reference sequence). The V gene lost 4 bases and the J gene lost 3 bases, with 9 bases spanning the gap. DNA for the CDR3: TGTGCCAGCAGTTACAGGGACGACACTGAAGCTTTCTTT. It is translated as CASSYRDDTEAFF.

This clonotype was observed a handful of times. V is TRBV23-1 and J is TRBJ1-4; 12 bases are a match to TRBD1. TRBV23-1 is given ORF status, its function remaining uncertain. CDR3 length: 17 amino acids. V lost 2 bases and J lost 3; bases outside the gene matches: 4. CDR3 residues: CASSQRGQGAPNEKLFF. For the CDR3, the DNA is TGCGCCAGCAGTCAACGGGGACAGGGGGCTCCTAATGAAAAACTGTTTTTT.

This clonotype was counted between two and nine times. The rearrangement links TRBV5-6 to TRBJ2-7; D not certain. Germline values: CDR1 SGHDT, CDR2 YYEEEE. There are 16 residues in the CDR3. Deletions cut 0 bases from V and 0 bases from J, with 13 bases between. The CDR3 nucleotides read TGTGCCAGCAGCTTGGTTTTCAGTAGTATCTCCTACGAGCAGTACTTC. Translated: CASSLVFSSISYEQYF.